The clone carrying this TCR beta chain was detected a few times. The target antigen is unknown. A junction boundary mismatches the germline segment, possibly from a read error. TCRdb re-analysed the reads in MiXCR, keeping a single row per CDR3 protein. The profile shows some 900,000 distinct CDR3 sequences, approximately 32% of them singletons. The data originate from a study of T cell repertoires in cytomegalovirus infection. Sequencing was performed on cultured CD8+ T cells from PBMCs, taken from culture after CMV antigen stimulation. The TCR originated in a human donor in good health (CMV status not recorded). Some clones in this sample may be carry-over from other donors' samples.

CDR3 region: CASSLEAANEQFF. CDR3 in DNA: TGTGCTAGCAGCTTAGAGGCCGCCAATGAGCAGTTCTTC. J is TRBJ2-1 and V is TRBV7-6; the D is unclear. Germline V lookup: CDR1 SGHVS, CDR2 FNYEAQ. CDR3 length: 13 residues.